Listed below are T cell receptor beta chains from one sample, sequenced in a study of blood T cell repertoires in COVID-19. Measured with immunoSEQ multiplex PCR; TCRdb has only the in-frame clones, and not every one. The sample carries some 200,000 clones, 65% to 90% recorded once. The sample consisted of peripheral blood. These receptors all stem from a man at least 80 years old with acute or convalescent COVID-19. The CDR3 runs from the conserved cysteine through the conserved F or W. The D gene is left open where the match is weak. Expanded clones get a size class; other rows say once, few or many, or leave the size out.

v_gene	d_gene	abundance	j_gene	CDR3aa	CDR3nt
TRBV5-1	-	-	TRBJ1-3	CASSFGGVTSGNTIYF	TGCGCCAGCAGCTTCGGGGGGGTGACCTCTGGAAACACCATATATTTT
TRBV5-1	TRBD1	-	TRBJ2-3	CASSLQGAFTDTQYF	TGCGCCAGCAGCCTACAGGGGGCTTTCACAGATACGCAGTATTTT
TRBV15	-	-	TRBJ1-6	CATASLLNSPLHF	TGTGCCACCGCTTCCCTCCTAAATTCACCCCTCCACTTT
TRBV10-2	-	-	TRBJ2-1	CASSEWGLGYNEQFF	TGCGCCAGCAGTGAGTGGGGACTTGGGTACAATGAGCAGTTCTTC
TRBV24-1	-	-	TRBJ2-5	CATSDAGQHQETQYF	TGTGCCACCAGTGATGCGGGACAGCACCAAGAGACCCAGTACTTC
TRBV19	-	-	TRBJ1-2	CASSFLGLSGDRGYGYTF	TGTGCCAGTAGTTTCTTAGGACTCAGCGGGGATCGTGGGTATGGCTACACCTTC
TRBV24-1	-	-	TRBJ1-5	CATSDRKQEFNQPQHF	TGTGCCACCAGTGATCGGAAACAGGAATTCAATCAGCCCCAGCATTTT
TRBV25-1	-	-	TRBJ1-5	CASSEWQGNQPQHF	TGTGCCAGCAGTGAATGGCAGGGCAATCAGCCCCAGCATTTT
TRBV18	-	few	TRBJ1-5	CASSPDIDQPQHF	TGTGCCAGCTCACCAGACATCGATCAGCCCCAGCATTTT
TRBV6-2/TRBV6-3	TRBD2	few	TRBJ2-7	CASSRTSGNPEQYF	TGTGCCAGCAGCAGGACTAGCGGGAATCCCGAGCAGTACTTC
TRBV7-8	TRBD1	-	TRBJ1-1	CASSSGQGAITEAFF	TGTGCCAGCAGCTCTGGACAGGGGGCGATCACTGAAGCTTTCTTT
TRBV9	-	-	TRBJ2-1	CASSSTPATRSSYNEQFF	TGTGCCAGCAGCTCTACCCCCGCGACTAGGAGCTCCTACAATGAGCAGTTCTTC
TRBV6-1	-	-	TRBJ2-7	CASSDRDAEQYF	TGTGCCAGCAGTGACAGGGATGCCGAGCAGTACTTC
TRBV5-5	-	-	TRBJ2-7	CASSPGLIYEQYF	TGTGCCAGCAGCCCGGGACTTATCTACGAGCAGTACTTC
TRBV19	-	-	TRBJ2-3	CASSISPRGSGDTQYF	TGTGCCAGTAGTATCTCTCCCAGGGGATCAGGAGATACGCAGTATTTT
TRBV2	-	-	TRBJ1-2	CATDGGRGRYTF	TGTGCCACCGACGGGGGGAGAGGTCGCTACACCTTC
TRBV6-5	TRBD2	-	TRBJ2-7	CASSPGLAAYEQYF	TGTGCCAGCAGCCCGGGACTAGCGGCATACGAGCAGTACTTC
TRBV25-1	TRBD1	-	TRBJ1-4	CASSAWTGAYEKLFF	TGTGCCAGCAGTGCTTGGACAGGGGCTTACGAAAAACTGTTTTTT
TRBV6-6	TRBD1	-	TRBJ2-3	CASSYPGQGAWDTQYF	TGTGCCAGCAGTTATCCTGGACAGGGGGCCTGGGATACGCAGTATTTT
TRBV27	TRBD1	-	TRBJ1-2	CASVSTYLRGTARDGYTF	TGTGCCAGCGTATCCACGTATCTCAGGGGGACGGCCAGAGATGGCTACACCTTC
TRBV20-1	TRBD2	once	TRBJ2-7	CSASILAAYEQYF	TGCAGTGCTAGTATTCTAGCGGCCTACGAGCAGTACTTC
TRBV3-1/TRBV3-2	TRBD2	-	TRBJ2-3	CASSPSSGSTDTQYF	TGTGCCAGCAGCCCCTCTAGCGGGAGCACAGATACGCAGTATTTT
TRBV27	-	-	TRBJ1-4	CASSLGLATNEKLFF	TGTGCCAGCAGTTTAGGACTTGCAACTAATGAAAAACTGTTTTTT
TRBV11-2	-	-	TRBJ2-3	CASTSYRDTQYF	TGTGCCAGCACCTCCTACAGAGATACGCAGTATTTT
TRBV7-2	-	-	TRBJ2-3	CASSFPHRVDTQYF	TGTGCCAGCAGCTTCCCCCATCGGGTGGATACGCAGTATTTT
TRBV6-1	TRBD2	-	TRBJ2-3	CASRDSGRREDTQYF	TGTGCCAGCAGGGATAGCGGGAGGCGGGAAGATACGCAGTATTTT